The sequence of this T cell receptor (beta chain) was determined in a study of lymphopenia after photon versus proton radiotherapy. Study-level findings and limits: Relative stability marked proton patients; photon patients lost diversity and naive cells.

TCRdb's copy holds only in-frame clones and misses some; the assay was immunoSEQ multiplex PCR. The sample holds about 35,000 clones; 80% to 95% are singletons and the top ten take roughly 15%. A word on this clone: What it binds is unknown.

Looked up from germline, CDR1 is SGHKS and CDR2 is YYEKEE (reference sequence). Trimming pared 0 bases from V and 10 bases from J, leaving 23 bases between. This CDR3 is 17 amino acids long. V is TRBV5-5 and J is TRBJ2-1; D may be TRBD2 (6 bases). The clonotype comes from a man between 60 and 75 years old with cholangiocarcinoma. The sample in question was peripheral blood, obtained from a patient treated with photon-based radiotherapy. CDR3 DNA sequence: TGTGCCAGCAGCTTGGCTAGCCCGGGACTCGGGACTCTCGAGCAGTTCTTC. As protein: CASSLASPGLGTLEQFF.